Listed here are 26 T cell receptor beta chains from one sample, sequenced in a study of chemoradiotherapy in HPV16-positive cancers. Sequencing was performed with immunoSEQ multiplex PCR; in TCRdb, only in-frame clones are kept and a portion is missing. The table lists 12,000 to 15,000 clones, approximately 91% of them singletons, with approximately 2.6% in the top ten. The sequences come from blood, collected from a patient who underwent chemoradiotherapy. These receptors all come from a human donor with HPV-associated anogenital cancer.

The chain links TRBV9 to TRBJ2-5; weak D call: TRBD1 (6 bases). This CDR3 spans 15 amino acids. Germline V lookup: CDR1 SGDLS, CDR2 YYNGEE. Trimming cost V 2 bases and J 5 bases, with 16 bases left between them. The CDR3 is CASSVLQGALETQYF. Written as DNA, the CDR3 is TGTGCCAGCAGCGTTTTACAGGGAGCCTTGGAGACCCAGTACTTC.

CDR3 amino acids: CASSSEGGRATNEKLFF. The CDR3 region has the DNA TGCGCCAGCAGCTCGGAGGGAGGAAGAGCAACTAATGAAAAACTGTTTTTT. The chain combines TRBV5-1 with TRBJ1-4; no clear D. Trimming removed 3 bases from V and 0 bases from J, with 15 bases in between. This CDR3 contains 17 residues. Germline CDR1 reads SGHRS; CDR2 reads YFSETQ.

V gene TRBV15 combines with J gene TRBJ1-6; D is unresolved. Germline V lookup: CDR1 LNHNV, CDR2 YYDKDF (reference sequence). The length of the CDR3 is 14 residues. Trimming took off 3 bases at V and 4 bases at J, with 7 bases between the two ends. CDR3 loop: CATSRDSYNSPLHF. CDR3 DNA sequence: TGTGCCACCAGCAGGGACTCGTATAATTCACCCCTCCACTTT.

The J gene is TRBJ1-3, the V gene TRBV5-3; the D gene is possibly TRBD1 (5 bases). TRBV5-3 belongs to the ORF category, with a function that is uncertain. Trimming took off 4 bases at V and 2 bases at J, with 16 bases between the two ends. The CDR3 covers 16 residues. The CDR3 DNA is TGTGCCAGAAGCGATGGGACGGGTTGGACTGGAAACACCATATATTTT. Its translation is CARSDGTGWTGNTIYF.

This rearrangement joins TRBV19 to TRBJ2-7; 9 bases agree with TRBD1. The CDR3 is 15 amino acids. Trimming at V came to 2 bases and at J to 3 bases, leaving 5 bases not matched to a gene. The germline gives CDR1 LNHDA, CDR2 SQIVND (reference sequence). The CDR3 bases are TGTGCCAGTAGTATAAGGGGACAGGGTATCTACGAGCAGTACTTC. Translating it yields CASSIRGQGIYEQYF.

This clone was counted a few times. The V call is TRBV29-1, the J call TRBJ1-1; no firm D call. Looked up from germline, CDR1 is SQVTM and CDR2 is ANQGSEA. V was cut by 2 bases and J by 7 bases, with 14 bases left in between. The length of the CDR3 is 13 residues. CDR3 DNA sequence: TGCAGCGTTGAAAGTCAGGCAAGAAATGAAGCTTTCTTT. Its translation: CSVESQARNEAFF.

J is TRBJ2-2 and V is TRBV2; D unclear. The length of the CDR3 is 13 residues. V gave up 7 bases and J gave up 4 bases, with 10 bases separating them. Germline lookup yields CDR1 SNHLY and CDR2 FYNNEI. The CDR3 region is CASTRPGTGELFF. CDR3 DNA sequence: TGTGCCAGCACCCGACCTGGCACCGGGGAGCTGTTTTTT.

The chain combines TRBV6-1 with TRBJ2-7; D may be TRBD2 (6 bases). There are 15 residues in the CDR3. The germline V gene has CDR1 MNHNS and CDR2 SASEGT. V was cut by 4 bases and J by 9 bases, with 22 bases left in between. The CDR3 sequence is CASSGRLERFEGQYF. DNA of the CDR3: TGTGCCAGCAGTGGCCGACTAGAGAGGTTCGAAGGGCAGTACTTC.

The chain uses TRBV7-9 and TRBJ2-1, with 9 bases that match TRBD2. Germline V gives CDR1 SEHNR, CDR2 FQNEAQ (reference sequence). Trimming at V came to 5 bases and at J to 5 bases, leaving 10 bases not matched to a gene. The length of the CDR3 is 16 residues. The CDR3 bases are TGTGCCAGCAGCCCCCGGGGGGGCGGGAGGGACAATGAGCAGTTCTTC. Amino acid sequence: CASSPRGGGRDNEQFF.

V is TRBV7-9 and J is TRBJ1-1; D gene uncertain. Germline assignment: CDR1 SEHNR and CDR2 FQNEAQ (reference sequence). V was shortened by 1 base and J by 0 bases, with 3 bases between the two germline ends. The CDR3 loop spans 13 amino acids. The CDR3 reads CASSLVLNTEAFF. The CDR3 DNA sequence: TGTGCCAGCAGCTTAGTACTGAACACTGAAGCTTTCTTT.

This clone has only a few counts. The genes are TRBV4-2 and TRBJ2-7, with 12 bases fitting TRBD1. Germline V gene sequence: CDR1 LGHNA, CDR2 YNFKEQ. V was clipped by 0 bases and J by 6 bases; unmatched bases: 3. CDR3 length: 15 amino acids. The CDR3 loop is CASSQEGQGAREQYF. The CDR3 nucleotides are TGTGCCAGCAGCCAAGAGGGACAGGGGGCTCGCGAGCAGTACTTC.

The chain couples TRBV7-8 to TRBJ1-5, with D possibly matching TRBD1 (5 bases). The V and J ends lost 1 base and 6 bases respectively, with 10 bases between them. The CDR3 has 14 amino acids. Germline CDR1 is SGHVS and CDR2 is FQNEAQ. CDR3 protein: CASSLVGALQPQHF. DNA of the CDR3: TGTGCCAGCAGCTTAGTTGGGGCCCTTCAGCCCCAGCATTTT.

This clone was picked up one time. The chain uses TRBV7-2 and TRBJ1-5; a possible D gene is TRBD1 (6 bases). Trimming stripped 1 base from V and 11 bases from J, with 6 bases between. The CDR3 consists of 11 residues. Germline CDR1 SGHTA, CDR2 FQGNSA. CDR3 in DNA: TGTGCCAGCAGCTTAGGACAGGCCCAGCATTTT. Protein sequence: CASSLGQAQHF.

This chain joins TRBV5-1 and TRBJ2-1; perhaps TRBD1 as D (5 bases). The V gene lost 4 bases and the J gene lost 7 bases, with 6 bases spanning the gap. CDR1 and CDR2 from the germline V gene are SGHRS and YFSETQ. This CDR3 spans 11 amino acids. The CDR3 reads CASSQGNEQFF. The CDR3 DNA is TGCGCCAGCAGCCAGGGTAATGAGCAGTTCTTC.

This rearrangement joins TRBV7-8 to TRBJ1-6, with D possibly TRBD1 on 5 matching bases. The CDR3 consists of 16 residues. Looked up from germline, CDR1 is SGHVS and CDR2 is FQNEAQ. The V end was cut by 5 bases, the J end by 5 bases, with 16 bases between. CDR3 region: CASSLGTTGNNSPLHF. The CDR3 nucleotides are TGTGCCAGCAGCCTAGGGACCACGGGGAATAATTCACCCCTCCACTTT. Full variable domain (rest looked up from reference TRBV7-8 and TRBJ1-6): GAGVSQSPRYKVAKRGQDVALRCDPISGHVSLFWYQQALGQGPEFLTYFQNEAQLDKSGLPSDRFFAERPEGSVSTLKIQRTQQEDSAVYLCASSLGTTGNNSPLHFGNGTRLTVT.

With respect to this clone: At one end, the junction sequence differs from germline, possibly due to a read error. The rearrangement uses TRBV7-7 and TRBJ2-3; 9 bases are a match to TRBD2. The CDR3 runs to 16 residues. Germline loops: CDR1 SSHAT, CDR2 FNYEAQ (reference sequence). The CDR3 reads CASSSTSSGETDTQYF. The DNA for the CDR3 is TGTGCTAGCAGCTCAACCTCTAGCGGGGAGACAGATACGCAGTATTTT.

In this sample, this clone turned up a few times. The chain employs TRBV7-9 and TRBJ1-2; D unclear. The CDR3 is 14 amino acids. The V and J ends lost 3 bases and 5 bases respectively, with 13 bases between them. Per germline, CDR1 SEHNR and CDR2 FQNEAQ (reference sequence). CDR3 in DNA: TGTGCCAGCAGCTTCGAACTGGGCGGTTATGGCTACACCTTC. As protein: CASSFELGGYGYTF.

This sequence joins TRBV7-6 and TRBJ2-1, with D unclear. Trimming pared 3 bases from V and 10 bases from J, leaving 10 bases between. CDR1 and CDR2 (germline): SGHVS, FNYEAQ. The CDR3 length is 12 residues. The CDR3 nucleotides are TGTGCCAGCAGCTTCCCCTTGGGGGAGCAGTTCTTC. This translates into CASSFPLGEQFF.

The rearrangement joins TRBV19 to TRBJ2-5, with D possibly being TRBD1 (6 bases). The CDR3 covers 13 residues. Between the trimmed V and J ends, which lost 5 bases and 7 bases, there was a span of 14 bases. CDR1 is LNHDA, CDR2 SQIVND, per germline (reference sequence). CDR3 region: CASSRPGVGTQYF. CDR3 in DNA: TGTGCCAGTAGTCGTCCAGGGGTTGGGACCCAGTACTTC.

J is TRBJ2-7 and V is TRBV7-2; 8 bases line up with TRBD2. The germline V gene has CDR1 SGHTA and CDR2 FQGNSA. V lost 3 bases, J lost 2 bases, and 3 bases stayed unmatched. This CDR3 has 14 residues. CDR3 amino acids: CASSFSGDTYEQYF. CDR3 nucleotide sequence: TGTGCCAGCAGCTTTAGCGGGGACACCTACGAGCAGTACTTC.

The rearrangement uses TRBV18 and TRBJ2-7; tentatively, D is TRBD1 (7 bases). V was shortened by 3 bases and J by 4 bases, with 13 bases between the two germline ends. The CDR3 runs to 14 residues. Germline V gene data show CDR1 as KGHSH and CDR2 as LQKENI. The CDR3 DNA reads as TGTGCCAGCTCACCCCGCGGGACAGCATACGAGCAGTACTTC. It yields the protein CASSPRGTAYEQYF.

The CDR3: CASSPTGGAYGYTF. The CDR3, as DNA: TGCGCCAGCAGTCCGACGGGGGGGGCCTATGGCTACACCTTC. V and J are TRBV4-1 and TRBJ1-2, with D tentatively TRBD1 (6 bases). Germline values: CDR1 MGHRA, CDR2 YSYEKL. Trimming left V 6 bases short and J 4 bases short, with 15 bases between. This CDR3 is built from 14 residues.

The rearrangement links TRBV28 to TRBJ1-2; D is ambiguous. The germline V and J ends were trimmed by 3 bases and 2 bases, with 10 bases remaining between them. This CDR3 has 14 residues. The germline gives CDR1 MDHEN, CDR2 SYDVKM. This CDR3 is CASSFAGPNYGYTF. CDR3 nucleotide sequence: TGTGCCAGCAGTTTTGCGGGTCCGAACTATGGCTACACCTTC.

The chain employs TRBV20-1 and TRBJ1-1, with D unresolved. Germline loops: CDR1 DFQATT, CDR2 SNEGSKA (reference sequence). This CDR3 spans 11 amino acids. Written as DNA, the CDR3 is TGCAGCGTGGGGAAGAACACTGAAGCTTTCTTT. This codes for CSVGKNTEAFF.

The chain has TRBV18 and TRBJ1-1; D ambiguous. From germline, CDR1 is KGHSH and CDR2 LQKENI. Trimming left V 2 bases short and J 4 bases short, with 11 bases between. This CDR3 has 14 amino acids. CDR3 sequence: CASSPSLTPTEAFF. The DNA for the CDR3 is TGTGCCAGCTCACCATCATTGACGCCCACTGAAGCTTTCTTT.

V and J are TRBV5-4 and TRBJ1-4, with D possibly TRBD1 on 5 matching bases. Deletions cut 4 bases from V and 8 bases from J, with 15 bases between. This CDR3 has 14 residues. Per germline, CDR1 SGHNT and CDR2 YYREEE (reference sequence). As DNA, the CDR3 is TGTGCCAGCAGCCACGCGGGGGGTAACGAAAAACTGTTTTTT. It codes for CASSHAGGNEKLFF.